This TCR beta chain comes out of a study of T cell repertoires in cytomegalovirus infection. At the level of the study: The public TCR beta signatures pointed to both CMV infection and matching HLA type.

This clonotype has at least ten counts. Its target is unknown. TCRdb recomputed calls from the reads with MiXCR, one row per CDR3 protein. The sample consists of approximately 500,000 distinct CDR3 sequences, about 10% of them appearing once. Study-level points and caveats: What dominated the ex vivo response were HLA-C-restricted CMV-specific TCR beta clonotypes. Pooled public TCR beta family frequency picked out CMV carriers with the relevant HLA.

Sequencing input: PBMCs. This clonotype was obtained from a human donor in good health (CMV status not recorded). Some clones in this sample may be carry-over from other donors' samples.

CDR3 nucleotide sequence: TGTGCCAGCGCCCTACCCGGGACAGGAGGGACCTACGAGCAGTACTTC. It translates to CASALPGTGGTYEQYF. V usage is TRBV12-3 or TRBV12-4 and J usage is TRBJ2-7; TRBD1 aligns across 8 bases. The CDR3 loop spans 16 amino acids. With 8 bases clipped from V and 2 bases from J, the junction kept 14 bases outside the gene matches.